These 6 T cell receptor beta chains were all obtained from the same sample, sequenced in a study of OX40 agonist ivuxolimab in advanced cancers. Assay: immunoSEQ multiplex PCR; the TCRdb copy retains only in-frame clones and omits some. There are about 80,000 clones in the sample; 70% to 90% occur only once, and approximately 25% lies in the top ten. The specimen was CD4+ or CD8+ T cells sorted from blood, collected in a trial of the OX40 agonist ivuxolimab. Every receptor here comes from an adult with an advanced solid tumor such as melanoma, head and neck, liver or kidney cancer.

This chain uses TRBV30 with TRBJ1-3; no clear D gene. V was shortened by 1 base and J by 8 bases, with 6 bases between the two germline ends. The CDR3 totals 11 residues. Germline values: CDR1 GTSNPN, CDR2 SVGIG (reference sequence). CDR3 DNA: TGTGCCTGGAGTGCAGGTGACACCATATATTTT. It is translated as CAWSAGDTIYF.

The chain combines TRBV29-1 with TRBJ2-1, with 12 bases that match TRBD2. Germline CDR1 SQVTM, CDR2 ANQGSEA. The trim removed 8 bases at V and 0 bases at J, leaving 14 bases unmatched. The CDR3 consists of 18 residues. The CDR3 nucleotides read TGCAGCAACATAAGGGAACTAGCGGGAGGAAGCTCCTACAATGAGCAGTTCTTC. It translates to CSNIRELAGGSSYNEQFF.

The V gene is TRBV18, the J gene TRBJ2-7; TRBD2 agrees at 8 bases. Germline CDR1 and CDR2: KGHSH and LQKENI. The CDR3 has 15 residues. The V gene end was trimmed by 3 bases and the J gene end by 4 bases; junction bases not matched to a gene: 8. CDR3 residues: CASSPGLAGAYEQYF. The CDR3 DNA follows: TGTGCCAGCTCACCGGGGCTAGCGGGTGCGTACGAGCAGTACTTC.

The CDR3 region has the DNA TGTGCCATCGCGCGTGAGGATAGCACAGATACGCAGTATTTT. Its protein product is CAIAREDSTDTQYF. The chain is built from TRBV10-3 and TRBJ2-3; the D is unclear. From germline, CDR1 is ENHRY and CDR2 SYGVKD. V dropped 8 bases and J dropped 0 bases, with 12 bases sitting between them. The CDR3 length is 14 residues.

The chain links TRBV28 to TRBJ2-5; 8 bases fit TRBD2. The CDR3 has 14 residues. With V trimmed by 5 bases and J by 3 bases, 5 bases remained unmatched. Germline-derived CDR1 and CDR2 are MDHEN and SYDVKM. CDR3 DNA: TGTGCCAGCAGTACACAAGCGGGGGAAGAGACCCAGTACTTC. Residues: CASSTQAGEETQYF.

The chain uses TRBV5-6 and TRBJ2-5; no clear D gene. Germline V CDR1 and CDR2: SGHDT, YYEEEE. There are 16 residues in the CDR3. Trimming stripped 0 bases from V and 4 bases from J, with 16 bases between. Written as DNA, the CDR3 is TGTGCCAGCAGCTTGGGCCCCTACCCAACCCCAGAGACCCAGTACTTC. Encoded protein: CASSLGPYPTPETQYF.